The rows below give T cell receptor beta chains drawn from one sample of a study of cytomegalovirus exposure and HLA in healthy donors. Only in-frame clones appear in the TCRdb table, and some are missing; sequencing was by immunoSEQ multiplex PCR. The table records 200,000 to 300,000 clones, about 86% of them present only once. Sequencing was done on a sample of PBMCs. The receptor source for this set is a young man in good health and CMV-seronegative. The CDR3 runs from the conserved cysteine through the conserved F or W. Fields, in order: clone size, J gene, D gene, V gene, CDR3 DNA, CDR3 protein. A D gene is named only where the DNA matches it firmly. Size is stated for part of the rows, as once, few or many counts, or as a class when the clone is expanded.

.	TRBJ1-5	.	TRBV28	TGTGCCAGCAGCCCAGGGACAAACAATCAGCCCCAGCATTTT	CASSPGTNNQPQHF
.	TRBJ2-7	.	TRBV11-2	TGTGCCAGCAGCTTAGCGCTCAGGGGAGACTACGAGCAGTACTTC	CASSLALRGDYEQYF
.	TRBJ1-6	TRBD1	TRBV28	TGTGCCAGCAGTTTGAGTGGGACAGGGGGTTCACCCCTCCACTTT	CASSLSGTGGSPLHF
once	TRBJ1-5	.	TRBV7-2	TGTGCCAGCAGCTCAGGGATTAGGGGGCCCCAGCATTTT	CASSSGIRGPQHF
.	TRBJ2-2	.	TRBV10-2	TGCGCCAGACAGGACCAGAACACCGGGGAGCTGTTTTTT	CARQDQNTGELFF
few	TRBJ2-7	TRBD1	TRBV2	TGTGCCAGCAGTGTACGGCAGGGGGCTTACGAGCAGTACTTC	CASSVRQGAYEQYF
.	TRBJ2-1	.	TRBV6-5	TGTGCCAGCAGTTCTCCGGGATTAAAGGTCAATGAGCAGTTCTTC	CASSSPGLKVNEQFF
.	TRBJ2-2	TRBD2	TRBV6-4	TGTGCCAGCAGTGTACTAGCGGGATTCTCCGGGGAGCTGTTTTTT	CASSVLAGFSGELFF
few	TRBJ1-2	.	TRBV7-2	TGTGCCAGCAGGCCGGGGGGGAACTATGGCTACACCTTC	CASRPGGNYGYTF
.	TRBJ2-7	.	TRBV7-2	TGTGCCAGCAGCTTCGGGCGGGCGGCTTCCTACGAGCAGTACTTC	CASSFGRAASYEQYF
.	TRBJ2-2	.	TRBV28	TGTGCCAGCAGTTCCGTCGGGAACACCGGGGAGCTGTTTTTT	CASSSVGNTGELFF
.	TRBJ2-1	.	TRBV7-2	TGTGCCAGCAGCTTAGCGGGCTTCTCCTACAATGAGCAGTTCTTC	CASSLAGFSYNEQFF
.	TRBJ2-2	.	TRBV13	TGTGCCAGCAGCTCTCGCAGGTCTCGTAACACCGGGGAGCTGTTTTTT	CASSSRRSRNTGELFF
.	TRBJ2-1	.	TRBV6-5	TGTGCCAGCAGTTTTACCGGGAGACGCAATGAGCAGTTCTTC	CASSFTGRRNEQFF
.	TRBJ1-1	.	TRBV19	TGTGCCAGTAGTATTCTGGGGGCGCGGAGCACTGAAGCTTTCTTT	CASSILGARSTEAFF
once	TRBJ1-2	TRBD1	TRBV5-1	TGCGCCAGCAGCGTAGGAGGACAGGGTGGCGGCTACACCTTC	CASSVGGQGGGYTF
.	TRBJ1-2	.	TRBV19	TGTGCCAGTATGTACAGCCACACCTATAGCTATGGCTACACCTTC	CASMYSHTYSYGYTF
few	TRBJ1-5	.	TRBV7-7	TGTGCTAGCAGCTTCCCCGTCATCAGCGAACCCCAGCATTTT	CASSFPVISEPQHF
.	TRBJ2-2	.	TRBV18	TGTGCCAGCTCACCACCAGGACAAACGACCGGGGAGCTGTTTTTT	CASSPPGQTTGELFF
.	TRBJ1-5	TRBD1	TRBV28	TGTGCCAGCAGCCCTATGACAGGGCATCAGCCCCAGCATTTT	CASSPMTGHQPQHF
.	TRBJ2-5	.	TRBV4-3	TGCGCCAGCAGCCAAGATTTATCGGAGGAAGAGACCCAGTACTTC	CASSQDLSEEETQYF
.	TRBJ2-3	TRBD2	TRBV5-1	TGCGCCAGCAGTCTTACCGGGAGGGGGGCAGATACGCAGTATTTT	CASSLTGRGADTQYF
once	TRBJ2-7	TRBD2	TRBV30	TGTGCCTGGATGAGGCGGGGGGGAAGTAGGAGTTACGAGCAGTACTTC	CAWMRRGGSRSYEQYF
few	TRBJ1-6	.	TRBV15	TGTGCCACCAGCATAACGAAAATCGGGGGTTCACCCCTCCACTTT	CATSITKIGGSPLHF
.	TRBJ2-7	TRBD1	TRBV5-4	TGTGCCAGCAGCTTGGGACAGGGGCAGTACGAGCAGTACTTC	CASSLGQGQYEQYF
.	TRBJ2-5	TRBD1	TRBV9	TGTGCCAGCAGCGTGGACAGGGGGCAAGAGACCCAGTACTTC	CASSVDRGQETQYF
.	TRBJ1-5	.	TRBV10-3	TGTGCCATCAGTGAGTCGACGGGAGATCAGCCCCAGCATTTT	CAISESTGDQPQHF
.	TRBJ2-1	.	TRBV2	TGTGCCAGCAGGGAGGACGGTAATGAGCAGTTCTTC	CASREDGNEQFF
.	TRBJ1-1	TRBD1	TRBV19	TGTGCCAGTAGCGCCGCAGGGGGCTACACTGAAGCTTTCTTT	CASSAAGGYTEAFF
.	TRBJ2-2	.	TRBV11-3	TGTGCCAGCAGCTTCAGGGCAGGGGAGCTGTTTTTT	CASSFRAGELFF
.	TRBJ1-1	.	TRBV12-5	TGTGCTAGTGGTTTGGTACAAGGCGGCACGAACACTGAAGCTTTCTTT	CASGLVQGGTNTEAFF
.	TRBJ2-2	TRBD2	TRBV6-6	TGTGCCAGCTCGCGGGGGACGAACACCGGGGAGCTGTTTTTT	CASSRGTNTGELFF
.	TRBJ2-5	TRBD2	TRBV7-2	TGTGCCAGCAGCTTAGCTCTAGCGGGAGGGCCCCGGGAGACCCAGTACTTC	CASSLALAGGPRETQYF
.	TRBJ1-5	.	TRBV2	TGTGCCAGCAGCCCTGCACAGTTTGCTGGCAATCAGCCCCAGCATTTT	CASSPAQFAGNQPQHF
.	TRBJ2-6	.	TRBV19	TGTGCCAGCGGGGAGTATGGGGCCAACGTCCTGACTTTC	CASGEYGANVLTF
.	TRBJ2-3	.	TRBV19	TGTGCCAGTAGTATTTTGTCAGGGGCGGATACGCAGTATTTT	CASSILSGADTQYF
.	TRBJ1-5	.	TRBV28	TGTGCCAGCAGACAGGGAAACAATCAGCCCCAGCATTTT	CASRQGNNQPQHF
once	TRBJ2-1	TRBD2	TRBV7-2	TGTGCCAGCAGCTCACAGACGGGAGGGGGGTACAATGAGCAGTTCTTC	CASSSQTGGGYNEQFF
.	TRBJ1-4	TRBD1	TRBV9	TGTGCCAGCAGTGGACAGGGCATCCCTGAGAAACTGTTTTTT	CASSGQGIPEKLFF